This T cell receptor (beta chain) originates from a study of patients and donors after allogeneic stem cell transplantation. Germline loops: CDR1 MNHEY, CDR2 SMNVEV (reference sequence). V lost 5 bases to trimming and J lost 5 bases; unmatched junction nucleotides: 4. The CDR3 has 13 amino acids. TCRdb independently ran MiXCR on the RT-PCR reads; one entry per CDR3 protein. The sample shows over 200,000 distinct CDR3 sequences, about 38% of them seen only once. Sequencing was performed on blood, either unsorted or a sorted T cell fraction (not recorded which). The chain has TRBV27 and TRBJ2-7; 9 bases fit TRBD2. This TCR derives from a human donor who was either an allogeneic HSCT recipient or a stem cell or donor lymphocyte infusion donor (not recorded which). It is not recorded whose cells these are; they may come from a transplant donor. CDR3 DNA: TGTGCCAGCAGTCTGGGACTAGCAAACGAGCAGTACTTC. Encoded protein: CASSLGLANEQYF.